This T cell receptor beta chain was recovered during a study of blood T cell repertoires in COVID-19. Study in general: Both acute and convalescent COVID-19 samples were obtained from the United States, Italy and Spain. PBMCs, B-cell-depleted T cells, or T cells provided the cDNA or gDNA that made up the material.

Authors' processing steps: Reference gene primer amplification gave nucleated cell count estimates. Using immunoSEQ multiplex PCR, the repertoire was profiled, and TCRdb retains in-frame clones only, with some absent. V and J calls and clone size come straight from that table; D and trimming were deduced from the DNA. The sample yields 200,000 to 250,000 clones, about four fifths seen once. This CDR3 is built from 14 residues. V gave up 8 bases and J gave up 2 bases, with 13 bases separating them. Per the germline V gene, CDR1 is LGHDT and CDR2 is YNNKEL (reference sequence). The chain recombines TRBV3-1 (or the pseudogene TRBV3-2) with TRBJ1-3; tentative D call: TRBD1 (5 bases). The sample was peripheral blood. The sequence derives from a man in his thirties or forties who had recovered from COVID-19. The CDR3 sequence is CASQAGHTGNTIYF. As DNA, the CDR3 is TGTGCCAGCCAAGCAGGACACACTGGAAACACCATATATTTT.